The clone carrying this TCR beta chain came up once. This sample is part of a study of blood T cell repertoires in COVID-19. Study background: There were acute and convalescent COVID-19 samples, and they came from the United States, Italy and Spain.

Participants were placed into cohorts based on the clinical history they reported. Cohort 3 recovered donors had two negative PCRs, clearance, or symptom resolution. Trimming took 3 bases from V and 3 from J; bases not matched to a gene: 7. Per the germline V gene, CDR1 is MNHNS and CDR2 is SASEGT. This CDR3 region has 16 residues. TCRdb keeps only in-frame clones here, not all; method: immunoSEQ multiplex PCR. The sample lists 310,000 or so clones; around 90% were seen once. This chain joins TRBV6-1 and TRBJ2-2; 7 nucleotides line up with TRBD1. The sample comprised PBMCs or T cells enriched from blood (not recorded which). The receptor was derived from a woman aged 25 to 45 who had recovered from COVID-19. CDR3 nucleotides: TGTGCCAGCAGTGACCCCGGGACAGCCGACACCGGGGAGCTGTTTTTT. Protein sequence: CASSDPGTADTGELFF.